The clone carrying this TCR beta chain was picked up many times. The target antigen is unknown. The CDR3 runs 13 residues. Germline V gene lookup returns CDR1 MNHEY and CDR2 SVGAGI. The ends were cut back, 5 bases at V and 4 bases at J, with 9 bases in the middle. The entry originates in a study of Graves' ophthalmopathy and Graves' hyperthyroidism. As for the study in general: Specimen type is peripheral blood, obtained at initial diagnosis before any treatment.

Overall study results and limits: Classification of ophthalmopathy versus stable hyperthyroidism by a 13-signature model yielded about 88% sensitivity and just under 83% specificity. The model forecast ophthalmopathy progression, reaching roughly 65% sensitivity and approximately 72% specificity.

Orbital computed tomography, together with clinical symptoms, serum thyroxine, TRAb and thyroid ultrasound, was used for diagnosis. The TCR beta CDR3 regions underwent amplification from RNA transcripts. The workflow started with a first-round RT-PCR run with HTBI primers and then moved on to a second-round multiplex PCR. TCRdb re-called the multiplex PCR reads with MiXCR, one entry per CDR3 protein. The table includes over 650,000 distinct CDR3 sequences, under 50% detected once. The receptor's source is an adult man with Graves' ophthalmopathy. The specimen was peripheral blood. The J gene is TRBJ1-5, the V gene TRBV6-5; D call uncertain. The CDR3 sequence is CASSTNGNQPQHF. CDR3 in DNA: TGTGCCAGCAGTACCAATGGGAATCAGCCCCAGCATTTT.